This T cell receptor beta chain was sequenced in a study of blood T cell repertoires in COVID-19. On the study more broadly: T cells, B-cell-depleted T cells, or PBMCs provided the cDNA or gDNA that served as material.

Original handling: Cell counts per sample came from amplifying reference gene primers. Profiling relied on immunoSEQ multiplex PCR, and the TCRdb table lists in-frame clones only, not all of them. V, J and clone size are those of that table, while D and trimming were read from the DNA. The data show a few hundred thousand clones, 88% seen once. Followed longitudinally, the Seattle patients had been enrolled during active infection. The source is a woman between 65 and 79 years old with COVID-19, enrolled during active disease. Sequencing was carried out using peripheral blood.

The chain's CDR3 is CATSSTGLVQAYEQYF. The CDR3 DNA sequence: TGTGCCACCAGCAGCACTGGACTAGTCCAGGCCTACGAGCAGTACTTC. The V and J genes are TRBV15 and TRBJ2-7, with TRBD2 identical over 7 bases. This CDR3 comprises 16 residues. The germline gives CDR1 LNHNV, CDR2 YYDKDF (reference sequence). V was pared by 3 bases and J by 2 bases, with 10 bases of the junction left unmatched.